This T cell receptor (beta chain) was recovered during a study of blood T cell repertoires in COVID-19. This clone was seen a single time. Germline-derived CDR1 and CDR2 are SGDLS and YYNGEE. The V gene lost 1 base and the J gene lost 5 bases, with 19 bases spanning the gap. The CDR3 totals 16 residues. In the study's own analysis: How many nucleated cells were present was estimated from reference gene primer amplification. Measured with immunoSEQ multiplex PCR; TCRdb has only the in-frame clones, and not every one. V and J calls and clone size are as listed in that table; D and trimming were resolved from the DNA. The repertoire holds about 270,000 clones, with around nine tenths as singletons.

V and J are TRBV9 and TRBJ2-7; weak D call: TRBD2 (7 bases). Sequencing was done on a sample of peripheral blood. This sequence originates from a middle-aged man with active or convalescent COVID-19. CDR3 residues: CASSVRGGQASDEQYF. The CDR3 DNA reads TGTGCCAGCAGCGTAAGGGGGGGTCAGGCCTCGGACGAGCAGTACTTC.